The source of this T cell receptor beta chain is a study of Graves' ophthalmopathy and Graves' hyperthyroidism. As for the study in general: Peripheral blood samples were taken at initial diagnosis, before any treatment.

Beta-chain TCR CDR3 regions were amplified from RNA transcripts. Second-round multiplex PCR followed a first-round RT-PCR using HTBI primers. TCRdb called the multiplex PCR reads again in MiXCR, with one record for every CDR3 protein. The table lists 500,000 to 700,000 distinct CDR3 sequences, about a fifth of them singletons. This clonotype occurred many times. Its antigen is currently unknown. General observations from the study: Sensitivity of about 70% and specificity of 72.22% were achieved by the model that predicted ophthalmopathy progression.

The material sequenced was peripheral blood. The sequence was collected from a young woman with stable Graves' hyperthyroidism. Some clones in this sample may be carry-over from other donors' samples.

The CDR3 reads CSARENGQETQYF. The CDR3 nucleotides are TGCAGTGCTAGAGAAAACGGCCAAGAGACCCAGTACTTC. The chain employs TRBV20-1 and TRBJ2-5; no clear D. The germline gives CDR1 DFQATT, CDR2 SNEGSKA (reference sequence). V dropped 0 bases and J dropped 1 base, with 6 bases sitting between them. The CDR3 has 13 residues.